This TCR beta chain was observed in a study of OX40 agonist ivuxolimab in advanced cancers. Study information: Dose-escalation patients suffered from hepatocellular carcinoma, melanoma, renal cell or head and neck cancer.

Generated by immunoSEQ multiplex PCR, the TCRdb table keeps only in-frame clones and is missing some. This table holds 90,000 to 100,000 clones, about nine tenths found once. The study sampled blood at baseline, cycle 4 day 1, and cycle 7 day 1. CDR1 and CDR2 from the germline V gene are DFQATT and SNEGSKA (reference sequence). The CDR3 has 11 residues. The V end lost 1 base, the J end lost 11 bases, and 10 bases lay between the germline ends. Material: CD4+ or CD8+ T cells sorted from blood, obtained in a trial of the OX40 agonist ivuxolimab. This TCR was sampled from an adult with an advanced solid tumor such as melanoma, head and neck, liver or kidney cancer. The chain recombines TRBV20-1 with TRBJ2-3; a possible D gene is TRBD2 (5 bases). The CDR3 protein is CSARGGSRQYF. The CDR3, as DNA: TGCAGTGCTAGAGGTGGGAGTAGGCAGTATTTT.